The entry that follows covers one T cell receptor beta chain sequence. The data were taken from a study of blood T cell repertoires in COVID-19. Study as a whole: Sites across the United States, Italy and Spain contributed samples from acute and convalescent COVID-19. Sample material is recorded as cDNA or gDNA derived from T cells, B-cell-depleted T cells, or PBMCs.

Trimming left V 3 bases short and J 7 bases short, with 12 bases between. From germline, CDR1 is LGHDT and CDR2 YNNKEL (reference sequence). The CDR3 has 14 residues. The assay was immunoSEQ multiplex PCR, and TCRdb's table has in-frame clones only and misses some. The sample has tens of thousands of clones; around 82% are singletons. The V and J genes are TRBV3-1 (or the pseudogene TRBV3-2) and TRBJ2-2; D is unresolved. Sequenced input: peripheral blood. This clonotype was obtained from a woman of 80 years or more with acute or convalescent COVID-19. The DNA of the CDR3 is TGTGCCAGCAGCCACCTCCGACGCGGCGGGGAGCTGTTTTTT. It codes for CASSHLRRGGELFF.